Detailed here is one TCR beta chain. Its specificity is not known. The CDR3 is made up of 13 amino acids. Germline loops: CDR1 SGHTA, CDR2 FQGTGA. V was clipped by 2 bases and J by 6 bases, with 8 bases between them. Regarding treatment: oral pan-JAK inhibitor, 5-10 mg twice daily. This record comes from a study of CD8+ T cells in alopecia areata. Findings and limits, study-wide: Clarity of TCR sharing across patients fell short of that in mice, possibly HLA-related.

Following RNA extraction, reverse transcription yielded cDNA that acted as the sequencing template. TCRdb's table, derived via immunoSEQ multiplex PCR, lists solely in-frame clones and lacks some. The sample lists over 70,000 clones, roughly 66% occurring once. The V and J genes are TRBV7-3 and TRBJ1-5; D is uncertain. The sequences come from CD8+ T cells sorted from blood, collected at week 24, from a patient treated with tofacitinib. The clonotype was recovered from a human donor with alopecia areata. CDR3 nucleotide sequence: TGTGCCAGCAGCTTATGGGCCGGTCAGCCCCAGCATTTT. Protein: CASSLWAGQPQHF.